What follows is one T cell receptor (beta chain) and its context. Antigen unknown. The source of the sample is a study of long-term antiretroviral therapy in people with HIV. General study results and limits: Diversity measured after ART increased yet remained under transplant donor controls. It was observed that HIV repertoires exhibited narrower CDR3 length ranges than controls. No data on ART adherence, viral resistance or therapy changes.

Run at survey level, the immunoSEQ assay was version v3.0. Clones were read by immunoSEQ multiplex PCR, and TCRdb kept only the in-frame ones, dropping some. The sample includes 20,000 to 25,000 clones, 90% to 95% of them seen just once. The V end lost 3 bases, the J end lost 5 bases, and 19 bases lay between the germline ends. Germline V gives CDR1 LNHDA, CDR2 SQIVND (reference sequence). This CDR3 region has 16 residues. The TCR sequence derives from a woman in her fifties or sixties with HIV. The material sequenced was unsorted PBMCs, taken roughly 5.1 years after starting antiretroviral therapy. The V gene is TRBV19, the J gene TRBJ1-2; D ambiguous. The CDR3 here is CASSIHYGRNLYGYTF. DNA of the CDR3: TGTGCCAGTAGTATCCATTACGGGAGGAACCTTTATGGCTACACCTTC.